The sequence of this TCR beta chain was determined in a study of cytomegalovirus exposure and HLA in healthy donors. As for the study in general: A subsequent analysis reported that the 120 or so validation repertoires were produced on the same platform that had also been used for the 600 to 700 first-cohort repertoires. Overall study findings and caveats: The finding came from a later analysis; first-cohort TCR clusters tended to co-occur in the 120 or so validation repertoires. Investigators reported 150 to 200 TCR beta chains as tied to cytomegalovirus.

The CDR3 runs to 12 residues. V was trimmed by 4 bases and J by 3 bases, leaving 6 bases between them. Germline V gives CDR1 MDHEN, CDR2 SYDVKM. With regard to this clone: Its target is unknown.

Libraries were prepared by immunoSEQ multiplex PCR; TCRdb keeps only in-frame clonotypes and omits some of them. Of approximately 90,000 clones listed, around 96% are singletons. The sequence was collected from a young man in good health and CMV-seronegative. The sequencing sample was made of PBMCs. The J gene is TRBJ1-1, the V gene TRBV28; D is unclear. CDR3 region: CASSYGDTEAFF. The CDR3 coding sequence is TGTGCCAGCAGTTACGGGGACACTGAAGCTTTCTTT.